These 23 T cell receptor beta chains were all obtained from the same sample, sequenced in a study of response to subunit inactivated influenza vaccine. One entry per CDR3 protein results from TCRdb running MiXCR on the RT-PCR reads. In the table there are approximately 700,000 distinct CDR3 sequences, over 11% of which are singletons. The specimen was PBMCs from blood, collected approximately 15 days before vaccination. Every receptor here comes from a man in his fifties or sixties who received an inactivated influenza vaccine.

This chain joins TRBV27 and TRBJ1-1; D is perhaps TRBD1 (5 bases). The germline gives CDR1 MNHEY, CDR2 SMNVEV (reference sequence). Trimming cost V 5 bases and J 1 base, with 11 bases left between them. The CDR3 is 14 amino acids. This CDR3 reads CASSQGFGNTEAFF. The CDR3 nucleotides read TGTGCCAGCAGTCAGGGTTTTGGGAACACTGAAGCTTTCTTT.

This chain joins TRBV19 and TRBJ2-5; TRBD2 matches 7 bases. The CDR3 extends over 15 amino acids. The germline gives CDR1 LNHDA, CDR2 SQIVND (reference sequence). Losses at the gene ends were 3 bases for V and 5 bases for J; bases not matched to a gene: 9. CDR3 sequence: CASSIAAGAMETQYF. The CDR3 nucleotides are TGTGCCAGTAGTATTGCCGCGGGAGCAATGGAGACCCAGTACTTC.

This clonotype turned up a few times. The V gene is TRBV6-5, the J gene TRBJ2-7; perhaps TRBD1 as D (5 bases). This CDR3 has 15 residues. The V and J ends lost 0 bases and 3 bases respectively, with 12 bases between them. Per the germline V gene, CDR1 is MNHEY and CDR2 is SVGAGI. CDR3 protein: CASSYSGQTHYEQYF. As DNA, the CDR3 is TGTGCCAGCAGTTACTCGGGGCAAACCCACTACGAGCAGTACTTC.

CDR3 region: CASSQTVTGELFF. The CDR3 region has the DNA TGCGCCAGCAGCCAGACAGTCACCGGGGAGCTGTTTTTT. V gene TRBV5-1 combines with J gene TRBJ2-2; tentatively, D is TRBD1 (5 bases). This CDR3 has 13 residues. V gave up 4 bases and J gave up 4 bases, with 8 bases separating them. CDR1 is SGHRS, CDR2 YFSETQ, per germline. Full variable domain (remainder filled in from reference TRBV5-1 and TRBJ2-2): KAGVTQTPRYLIKTRGQQVTLSCSPISGHRSVSWYQQTPGQGLQFLFEYFSETQRNKGNFPGRFSGRQFSNSRSEMNVSTLELGDSALYLCASSQTVTGELFFGEGSRLTVL.

J is TRBJ2-7 and V is TRBV4-3; D uncertain. Trimming took off 0 bases at V and 2 bases at J, with 8 bases between the two ends. CDR1 is LGHNA and CDR2 is YSLEER in the germline V gene. CDR3 size: 14 residues. Written as DNA, the CDR3 is TGCGCCAGCAGCCAAGACAGCCTAACCTACGAGCAGTACTTC. This sequence encodes CASSQDSLTYEQYF.

This clonotype has ten or more counts. The chain joins TRBV29-1 to TRBJ2-7; 10 positions agree with TRBD1. Trimming removed 1 base from V and 4 bases from J; junction bases left unmatched: 10. The CDR3 runs 16 residues. From germline, CDR1 is SQVTM and CDR2 ANQGSEA. CDR3 coding DNA: TGCAGCGTTGAAGGTTCCTTGGGACAGGGGATTTACGAGCAGTACTTC. Its protein product is CSVEGSLGQGIYEQYF.

The genes are TRBV28 and TRBJ1-6; a possible D gene is TRBD1 (5 bases). The CDR3 extends over 17 amino acids. Germline-derived CDR1 and CDR2 are MDHEN and SYDVKM. Trimming took 4 bases from V and 4 from J, leaving 17 bases between them. The CDR3 protein is CASSSRGTYSYNSPLHF. Here the CDR3 DNA reads TGTGCCAGCAGTTCGCGGGGGACCTACTCTTATAATTCACCCCTCCACTTT.

Many counts were recorded for this clonotype. The chain uses TRBV6-2 or TRBV6-3 and TRBJ1-1; 8 positions agree with TRBD1. Germline V lookup: CDR1 MNHEY, CDR2 SVGEGT. J lost 1 base, V lost 6 bases, and 19 bases had no gene match. The CDR3 is 19 amino acids. CDR3 sequence reads: CASRPNRFWTGPGNTEAFF. CDR3 DNA sequence: TGTGCCAGCAGGCCCAACCGATTTTGGACAGGGCCAGGGAACACTGAAGCTTTCTTT.

J is TRBJ1-3 and V is TRBV4-3; D uncertain. The CDR3 loop spans 17 amino acids. Germline V gives CDR1 LGHNA, CDR2 YSLEER. Trimming cost V 3 bases and J 0 bases, with 15 bases left between them. The CDR3 nucleotides read TGCGCCAGCAGCCAGGATCCTGAGAGCAGCTCTGGAAACACCATATATTTT. It codes for CASSQDPESSSGNTIYF.

The chain couples TRBV10-3 to TRBJ2-7; 8 bases line up with TRBD2. V trimming: 2 bases; J trimming: 1 base; junction bases outside the gene matches: 1. CDR1 is ENHRY, CDR2 SYGVKD, per germline. The CDR3 totals 14 residues. CDR3: CAISEGTSSYEQYF. The DNA for the CDR3 is TGTGCCATCAGTGAGGGGACTAGTTCCTACGAGCAGTACTTC.

The rearrangement joins TRBV5-1 to TRBJ2-1, with a tentative D call TRBD2 (5 bases). Germline CDR1 is SGHRS and CDR2 is YFSETQ. This CDR3 spans 14 amino acids. V was trimmed by 6 bases and J by 6 bases, leaving 16 bases between them. CDR3: CASTPESGFNEQFF. CDR3 coding DNA: TGCGCCAGCACCCCAGAATCGGGGTTCAATGAGCAGTTCTTC.

The J gene is TRBJ1-1, the V gene TRBV6-2 or TRBV6-3; D is possibly TRBD1 (6 bases). Trimming cost V 7 bases and J 1 base, with 10 bases left between them. The CDR3 has 13 residues. CDR1 MNHEY and CDR2 SVGEGT come from the germline V gene. The CDR3 nucleotides read TGTGCCAGCATTCTGGACAGGAACACTGAAGCTTTCTTT. Residues: CASILDRNTEAFF.

This clonotype showed up just a few times. This chain joins TRBV24-1 and TRBJ2-3, with 9 bases identical to TRBD1. The CDR3 is 17 residues long. Germline CDR1 KGHDR, CDR2 SFDVKD. Trimming cost V 3 bases and J 1 base; bases outside gene matches: 7. CDR3 loop: CATSDPGQGRGTDTQYF. CDR3 nucleotide sequence: TGTGCCACCAGTGATCCGGGACAGGGACGGGGCACAGATACGCAGTATTTT.

The chain links TRBV10-2 to TRBJ2-7, with a tentative D call TRBD2 (6 bases). V was cut by 8 bases and J by 2 bases, with 16 bases left in between. CDR1 is WSHSY and CDR2 is SAAADI in the germline V gene. CDR3 length: 14 residues. The DNA of the CDR3 is TGCGCCAGCTCGAGCGGGCCTCCTCCCTACGAGCAGTACTTC. Residues: CASSSGPPPYEQYF.

This clonotype was seen at least ten times. The chain uses TRBV7-6 and TRBJ2-1; 10 bases are a match to TRBD1. Germline V gene data show CDR1 as SGHVS and CDR2 as FNYEAQ. With 2 bases clipped from V and 14 bases from J, the junction kept 3 bases outside the gene matches. This CDR3 comprises 12 residues. CDR3 sequence: CASSLLGTGEFF. As DNA, the CDR3 is TGTGCCAGCAGCTTATTAGGGACAGGGGAGTTCTTC.

The table lists this clonotype with many counts. The genes are TRBV28 and TRBJ2-2; D remains unclear. V lost 8 bases and J lost 0, with 7 bases in between. The germline V gene encodes CDR1 MDHEN and CDR2 SYDVKM. The CDR3 runs to 13 residues. The CDR3 loop reads CASRQTNTGELFF. The DNA for the CDR3 is TGTGCCAGCCGCCAAACGAACACCGGGGAGCTGTTTTTT.

This clonotype has more than one count but fewer than ten. J is TRBJ1-6 and V is TRBV20-1; maybe TRBD1 (6 bases). The CDR3 is 15 residues long. Trimming removed 0 bases at V and 2 bases at J, with 8 bases between. CDR1 is DFQATT, CDR2 SNEGSKA, per germline (reference sequence). The DNA of the CDR3 is TGCAGTGCTAGAGAGCAGGGGACCTATAATTCACCCCTCCACTTT. This sequence encodes CSAREQGTYNSPLHF.

The rearrangement joins TRBV19 to TRBJ1-1; 11 nucleotides line up with TRBD1. CDR1 and CDR2 from the germline V gene are LNHDA and SQIVND (reference sequence). This CDR3 is 16 amino acids long. Losses at the gene ends were 2 bases for V and 3 bases for J; bases not matched to a gene: 5. In DNA form, the CDR3 reads TGTGCCAGTAGTATATGGACAGGGGGCGCGCACACTGAAGCTTTCTTT. Its protein is CASSIWTGGAHTEAFF.

This clonotype was counted ten times or more. This chain links TRBV12-3 or TRBV12-4 with TRBJ1-1, with 8 bases fitting TRBD1. The CDR3 length is 13 residues. The ends lost 6 bases at V and 4 bases at J; junction bases unmatched: 4. The CDR3 protein is CASRDRVTTEAFF. CDR3 DNA: TGTGCCAGCAGGGACAGGGTTACCACTGAAGCTTTCTTT.

The rearrangement uses TRBV7-9 and TRBJ1-2; a possible D gene is TRBD1 (6 bases). Germline CDR1 is SEHNR and CDR2 is FQNEAQ (reference sequence). The CDR3 has 17 residues. The V and J ends lost 0 bases and 0 bases respectively, with 14 bases between them. Here the CDR3 reads CASSLALGDIANYGYTF. DNA for the CDR3: TGTGCCAGCAGCTTAGCCCTAGGGGACATAGCTAACTATGGCTACACCTTC.

This clonotype has a handful of counts. V is TRBV6-2 or TRBV6-3 and J is TRBJ2-3; D gene uncertain. Trimming took off 4 bases at V and 0 bases at J, with 23 bases between the two ends. The CDR3 sequence is 19 residues long. The V gene's germline CDR1 is MNHEY and CDR2 SVGEGT. CDR3 region: CASSLAKVLLSTSTDTQYF. Here the CDR3 DNA reads TGTGCCAGCAGTTTAGCCAAGGTTCTGCTCTCCACTAGCACAGATACGCAGTATTTT.

This clonotype has a handful of counts. The rearrangement links TRBV9 to TRBJ2-3, with 8 bases matching TRBD2. Germline assignment: CDR1 SGDLS and CDR2 YYNGEE. The length of the CDR3 is 16 residues. After removal of 2 bases from V and 0 bases from J, the junction contained 5 bases not matched to a gene. This CDR3 reads CASSVRASGSTDTQYF. The CDR3 nucleotides read TGTGCCAGCAGCGTCCGAGCTAGCGGGAGCACAGATACGCAGTATTTT.

This clonotype was observed a few times. The gene calls are TRBV7-6 and TRBJ1-4; D remains ambiguous. This CDR3 has 17 residues. Deletions cut 2 bases from V and 6 bases from J, with 19 bases between. Germline assignment: CDR1 SGHVS and CDR2 FNYEAQ. The CDR3 protein is CASSLTPFWIADEKLFF. The CDR3 nucleotides are TGTGCCAGCAGCTTAACCCCTTTCTGGATTGCTGATGAAAAACTGTTTTTT.